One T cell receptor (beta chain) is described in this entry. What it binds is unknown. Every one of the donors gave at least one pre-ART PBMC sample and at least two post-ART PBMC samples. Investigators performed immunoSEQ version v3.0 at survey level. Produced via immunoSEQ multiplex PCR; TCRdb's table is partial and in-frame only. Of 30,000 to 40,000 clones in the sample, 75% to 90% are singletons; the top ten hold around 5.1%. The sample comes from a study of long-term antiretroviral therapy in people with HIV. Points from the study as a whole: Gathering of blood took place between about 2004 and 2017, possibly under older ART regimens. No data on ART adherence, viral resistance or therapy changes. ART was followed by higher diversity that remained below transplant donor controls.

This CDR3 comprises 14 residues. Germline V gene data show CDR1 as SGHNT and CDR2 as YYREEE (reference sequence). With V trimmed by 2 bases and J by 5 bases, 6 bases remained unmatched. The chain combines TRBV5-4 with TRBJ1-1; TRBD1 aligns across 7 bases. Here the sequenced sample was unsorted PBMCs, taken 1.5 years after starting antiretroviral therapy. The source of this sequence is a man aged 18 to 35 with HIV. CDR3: CASSFDRVGTEAFF. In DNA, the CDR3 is TGTGCCAGCAGCTTTGACAGGGTTGGGACTGAAGCTTTCTTT.